This T cell receptor beta chain was observed in a study of PD-1 blockade in classical Hodgkin lymphoma. Time point given: cycle 4 day 1 (C4D1), after less than seven weeks of nivolumab. Brentuximab vedotin exposure varied among the patients, all of whom had relapsed after autologous stem cell transplantation. The length of the CDR3 is 16 residues. The trim removed 4 bases at V and 2 bases at J, leaving 11 bases unmatched. Germline assignment: CDR1 MGHDK and CDR2 SYGVNS. Assay used: immunoSEQ multiplex PCR; TCRdb lists only in-frame clones, some missing. The data contain 20,000 or so clones, around 82% of them singletons.

The clonotype was recovered from a human donor with classical Hodgkin lymphoma. The sequenced sample was peripheral blood mononuclear cells (PBMCs), obtained before the fourth cycle of nivolumab. The chain recombines TRBV25-1 with TRBJ2-7, with 7 bases identical to TRBD1. CDR3 in amino acids: CASSAKDRASTYEQYF. The CDR3 DNA is TGTGCCAGCAGTGCTAAAGACAGGGCTAGTACCTACGAGCAGTACTTC.